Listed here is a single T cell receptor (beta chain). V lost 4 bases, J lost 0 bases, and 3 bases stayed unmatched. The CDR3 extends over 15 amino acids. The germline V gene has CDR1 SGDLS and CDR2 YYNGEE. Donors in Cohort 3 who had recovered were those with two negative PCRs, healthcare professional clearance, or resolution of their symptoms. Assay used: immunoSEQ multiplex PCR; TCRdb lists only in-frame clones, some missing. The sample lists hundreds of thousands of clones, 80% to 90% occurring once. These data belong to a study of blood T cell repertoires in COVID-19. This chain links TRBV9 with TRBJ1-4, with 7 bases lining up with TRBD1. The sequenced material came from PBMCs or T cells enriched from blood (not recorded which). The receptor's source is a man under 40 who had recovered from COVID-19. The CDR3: CASSFGTATNEKLFF. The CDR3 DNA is TGTGCCAGCAGCTTCGGGACAGCAACTAATGAAAAACTGTTTTTT.